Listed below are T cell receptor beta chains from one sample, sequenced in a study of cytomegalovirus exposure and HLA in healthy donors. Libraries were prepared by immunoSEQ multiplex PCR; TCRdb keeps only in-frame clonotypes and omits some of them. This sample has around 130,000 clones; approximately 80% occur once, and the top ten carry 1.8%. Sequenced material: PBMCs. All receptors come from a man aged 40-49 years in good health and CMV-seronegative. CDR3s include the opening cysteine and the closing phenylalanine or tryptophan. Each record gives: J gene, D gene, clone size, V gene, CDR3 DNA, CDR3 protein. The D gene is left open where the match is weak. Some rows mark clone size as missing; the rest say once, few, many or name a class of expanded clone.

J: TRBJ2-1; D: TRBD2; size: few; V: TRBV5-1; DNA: TGCGCCAGCAGCTCCGTAGCGGGAGGCATCCACAATGAGCAGTTCTTC; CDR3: CASSSVAGGIHNEQFF
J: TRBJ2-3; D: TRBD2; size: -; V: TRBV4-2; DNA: TGTGCCAGCAGCCATGGATCCGGGGGGGTCACAGATACGCAGTATTTT; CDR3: CASSHGSGGVTDTQYF
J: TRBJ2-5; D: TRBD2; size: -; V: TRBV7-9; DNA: TGTTCCAGCAGCTTAGTGGGGGGGGATGAGACCCAGTACTTC; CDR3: CSSSLVGGDETQYF
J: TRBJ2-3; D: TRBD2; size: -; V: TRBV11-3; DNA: TGTGCCAGCAGCTTAGGTTCGGGGGGAGGCGCAGATACGCAGTATTTT; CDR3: CASSLGSGGGADTQYF
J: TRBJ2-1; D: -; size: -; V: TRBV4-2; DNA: TGTGCCAGCAGCCTCCGGGACTCTTACAATGAGCAGTTCTTC; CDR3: CASSLRDSYNEQFF
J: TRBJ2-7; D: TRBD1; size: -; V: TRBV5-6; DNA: TGTGCCAGCAGCCCCGGGACAGGGAAGACCTACGAGCAGTACTTC; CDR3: CASSPGTGKTYEQYF
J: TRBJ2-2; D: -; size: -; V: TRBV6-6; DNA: TGTGCCAGCAGAAAGGGGGGGGATACCGGGGAGCTGTTTTTT; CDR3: CASRKGGDTGELFF
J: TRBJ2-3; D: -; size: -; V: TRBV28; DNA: TGTGCCAGCAGTTTTCCGACAGGCACAGATACGCAGTATTTT; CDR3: CASSFPTGTDTQYF
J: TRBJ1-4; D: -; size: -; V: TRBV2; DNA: TGTGCCAGCAGTGAAAAGTCGCGGGTGCCAAATGAAAAACTGTTTTTT; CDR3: CASSEKSRVPNEKLFF
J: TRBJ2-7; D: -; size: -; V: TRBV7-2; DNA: TGTGCCAGCAGCTTAGTCTCTTTCTACGAGCAGTACTTC; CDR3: CASSLVSFYEQYF
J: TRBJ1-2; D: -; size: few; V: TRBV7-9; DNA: TGTGCCAGCAGCGTCAAACCCGAGACAGGAGATGGCTACACCTTC; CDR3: CASSVKPETGDGYTF
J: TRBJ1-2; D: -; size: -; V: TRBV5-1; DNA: TGCGCCAGCAGCTTGGGCAGGCTACCATCTAAGGATGGCTACACCTTC; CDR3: CASSLGRLPSKDGYTF
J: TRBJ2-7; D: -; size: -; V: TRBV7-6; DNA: TGTGCCAGCAGCCCCTCAAGACTCTCCTACGAGCAGTACTTC; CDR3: CASSPSRLSYEQYF
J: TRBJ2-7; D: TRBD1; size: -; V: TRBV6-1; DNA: TGTGCCAGCAGTGAAACGAGACAGGGGTTCGAGCAGTACTTC; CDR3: CASSETRQGFEQYF
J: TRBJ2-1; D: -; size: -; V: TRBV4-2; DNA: TGTGCCAGCAGCCAAGATCGAGTGACAGCCCACAATGAGCAGTTCTTC; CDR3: CASSQDRVTAHNEQFF
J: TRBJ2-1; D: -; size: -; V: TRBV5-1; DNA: TGCGCCAGCAGCTTGGACGGCGGGAATAGCTACAATGAGCAGTTCTTC; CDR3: CASSLDGGNSYNEQFF
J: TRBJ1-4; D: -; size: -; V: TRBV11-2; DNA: TGTGCCAGCAGCTCATGGGCTTCTAATGAAAAACTGTTTTTT; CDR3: CASSSWASNEKLFF
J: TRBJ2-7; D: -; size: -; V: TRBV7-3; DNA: TGTGCCAGCAGCCTCAAGGCCTGGGGCGCCTTGAGCTCCTACGAGCAGTACTTC; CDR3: CASSLKAWGALSSYEQYF
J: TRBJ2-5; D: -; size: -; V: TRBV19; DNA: TGTGCCAGTACCGCCGGGGTTGGAGAGACCCAGTACTTC; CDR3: CASTAGVGETQYF
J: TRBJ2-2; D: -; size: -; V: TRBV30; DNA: TGTGCCTGGAGAAGGGGTGACTTCTACAGTTCCACCGGGGAGCTGTTTTTT; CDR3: CAWRRGDFYSSTGELFF
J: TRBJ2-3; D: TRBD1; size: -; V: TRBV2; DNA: TGTGCCAGCAGTGAATATTCGACAGGGGTCACAGATACGCAGTATTTT; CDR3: CASSEYSTGVTDTQYF
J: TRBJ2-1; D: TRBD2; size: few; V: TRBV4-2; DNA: TGTGCCAGCACCCCGGGACTAGCGAACAATGAGCAGTTCTTC; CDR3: CASTPGLANNEQFF
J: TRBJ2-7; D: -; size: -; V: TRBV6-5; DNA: TGTGCCAGCAGTCCGGGGATCTTTATATACGAGCAGTACTTC; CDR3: CASSPGIFIYEQYF
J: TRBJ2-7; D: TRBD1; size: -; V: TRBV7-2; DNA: TGTGCCAGCAGCTTAAACAGGGGTTACGAGCAGTACTTC; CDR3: CASSLNRGYEQYF
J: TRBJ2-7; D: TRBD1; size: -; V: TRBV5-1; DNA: TGCGCCAGCTTCGACAGGGCCCGGGGAGAGCAGTACTTC; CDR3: CASFDRARGEQYF
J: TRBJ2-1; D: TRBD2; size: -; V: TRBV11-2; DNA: TGTGCCAGCAGCTTTGGGCTAGCGGGAGAAGGGGAGTTCTTC; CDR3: CASSFGLAGEGEFF
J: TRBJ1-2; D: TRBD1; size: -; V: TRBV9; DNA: TGTGCCAGCAGCGTAGGACAGGGTCTATCTTTTGACTATGGCTACACCTTC; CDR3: CASSVGQGLSFDYGYTF
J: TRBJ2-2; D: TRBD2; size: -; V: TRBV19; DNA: TGTGCCAGTAGTCCCCGACTAGCGGGGAACACCGGGGAGCTGTTTTTT; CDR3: CASSPRLAGNTGELFF
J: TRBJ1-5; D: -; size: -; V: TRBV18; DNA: TGTGCCAGCCCAATTGGGGGGTACAATCAGCCCCAGCATTTT; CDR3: CASPIGGYNQPQHF
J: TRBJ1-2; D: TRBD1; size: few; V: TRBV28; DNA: TGTGCCAGCAGCCGAGACAGGGGTCTGACAAACTATGGCTACACCTTC; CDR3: CASSRDRGLTNYGYTF
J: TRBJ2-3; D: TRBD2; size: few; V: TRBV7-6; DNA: TGTGCCAGCAGCTTCAGCGGGGCTAGCACAGATACGCAGTATTTT; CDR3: CASSFSGASTDTQYF
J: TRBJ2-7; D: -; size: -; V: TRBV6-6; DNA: TGTGCCAGCAGTCAAAACTACGAGCAGTACTTC; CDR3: CASSQNYEQYF
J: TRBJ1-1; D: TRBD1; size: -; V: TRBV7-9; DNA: TGTGCCAGCAGCTTAGCACAGGGGGGTAGCACTGAAGCTTTCTTT; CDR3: CASSLAQGGSTEAFF
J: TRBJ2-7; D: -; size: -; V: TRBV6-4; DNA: TGTGCCAGCAGTGACTCTCCAGGCTACGAGCAGTACTTC; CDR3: CASSDSPGYEQYF
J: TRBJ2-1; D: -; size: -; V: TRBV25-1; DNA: TGTGCCAGCAGTGACAGAATCATTCCCTACAATGAGCAGTTCTTC; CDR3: CASSDRIIPYNEQFF
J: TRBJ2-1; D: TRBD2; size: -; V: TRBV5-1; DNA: TGCGCCAGCAGCCATGAACTAGCGGGGGCTCACAATGAGCAGTTCTTC; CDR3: CASSHELAGAHNEQFF
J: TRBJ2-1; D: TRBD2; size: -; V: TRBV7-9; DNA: TGTGCCAGCGCGGCACTAGCGGACTACAATGAGCAGTTCTTC; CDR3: CASAALADYNEQFF
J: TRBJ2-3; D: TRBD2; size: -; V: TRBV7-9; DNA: TGTGCCATCCCAAGGGACCCGGGAGGAACCACAGATACGCAGTATTTT; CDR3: CAIPRDPGGTTDTQYF
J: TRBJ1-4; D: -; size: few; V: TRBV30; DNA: TGTGCCTGGGCTCCGGGACACAAGGGTGAAAAACTGTTTTTT; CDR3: CAWAPGHKGEKLFF
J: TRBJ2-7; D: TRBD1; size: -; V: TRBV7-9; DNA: TGTGCCAGCAGCTTGACCGCAGGGGGTGCGGACGAGCAGTACTTC; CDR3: CASSLTAGGADEQYF
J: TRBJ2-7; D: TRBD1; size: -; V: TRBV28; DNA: TGTGCCAGCAGTCCACCGACAGGGAGAGGGAGCTACGAGCAGTACTTC; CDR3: CASSPPTGRGSYEQYF
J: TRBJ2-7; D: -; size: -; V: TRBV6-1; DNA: TGTGCCAGCTCCGGGACACCATCCTACGAGCAGTACTTC; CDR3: CASSGTPSYEQYF
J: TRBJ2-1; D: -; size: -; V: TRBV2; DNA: TGTGCCAGCAGAAGCGACGGTCCCAACTACAATGAGCAGTTCTTC; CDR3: CASRSDGPNYNEQFF
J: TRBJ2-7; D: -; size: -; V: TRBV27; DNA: TGTGCCAGCAGTTTAAGTCGGGGTACCTACGAGCAGTACTTC; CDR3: CASSLSRGTYEQYF
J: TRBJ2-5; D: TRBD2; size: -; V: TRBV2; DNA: TGTGCCAGCAGAAGGGTAGCGGGGGCCCCCGAGACCCAGTACTTC; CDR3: CASRRVAGAPETQYF
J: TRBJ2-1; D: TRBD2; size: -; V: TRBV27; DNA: TGTGCCAGCAGCCGGACGGGACTAGCGGTCTCCGGGGGTTACAATGAGCAGTTCTTC; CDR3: CASSRTGLAVSGGYNEQFF
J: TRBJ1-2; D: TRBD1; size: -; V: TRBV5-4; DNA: TGTGCCAGCAGCCCGGGACAGGAAGGAAATCAGGTGGTGGGCTACACCTTC; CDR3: CASSPGQEGNQVVGYTF
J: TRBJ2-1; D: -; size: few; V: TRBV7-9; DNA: TGTTCCACCACTTCCGCGGGTACTAAGACAAACAGTGAGCAGTTCTTC; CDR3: CSTTSAGTKTNSEQFF
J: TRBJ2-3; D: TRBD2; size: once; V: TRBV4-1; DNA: TGCGCCAGCAGCCAAGTGGATAGCGGGGGGCCTACAGATACGCAGTATTTT; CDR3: CASSQVDSGGPTDTQYF
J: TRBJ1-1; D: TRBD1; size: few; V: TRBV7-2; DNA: TGTGCCAGCAGCTTAGTGGAACAGGGGGCAGGGACTGAAGCTTTCTTT; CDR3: CASSLVEQGAGTEAFF
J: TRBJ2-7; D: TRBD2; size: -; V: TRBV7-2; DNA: TGTGCCAGCAGCCCCGGGGGGAGTTACGAGCAGTACTTC; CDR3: CASSPGGSYEQYF